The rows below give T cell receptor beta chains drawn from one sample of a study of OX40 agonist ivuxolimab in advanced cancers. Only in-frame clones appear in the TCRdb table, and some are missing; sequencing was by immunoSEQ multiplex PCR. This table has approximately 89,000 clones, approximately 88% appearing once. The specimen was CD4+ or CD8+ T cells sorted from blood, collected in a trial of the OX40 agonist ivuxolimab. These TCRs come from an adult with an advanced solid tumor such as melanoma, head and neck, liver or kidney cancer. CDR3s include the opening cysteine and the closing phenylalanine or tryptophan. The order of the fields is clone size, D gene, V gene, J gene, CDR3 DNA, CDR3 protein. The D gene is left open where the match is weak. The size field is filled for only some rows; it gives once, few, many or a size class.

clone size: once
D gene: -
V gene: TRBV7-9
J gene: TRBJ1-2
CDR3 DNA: TGTGCCAGCAGTCAACAGGGCTATGGCTACACCTTC
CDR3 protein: CASSQQGYGYTF

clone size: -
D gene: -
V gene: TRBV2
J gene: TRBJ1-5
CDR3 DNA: TGTGCCAGCAGTGGAGCAGGCAATCAGCCCCAGCATTTT
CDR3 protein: CASSGAGNQPQHF

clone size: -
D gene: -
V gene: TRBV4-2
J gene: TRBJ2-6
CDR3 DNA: TGTGCCAGCAGCCACCCATGGACGGACTCTGGGGCCAACGTCCTGACTTTC
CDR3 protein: CASSHPWTDSGANVLTF

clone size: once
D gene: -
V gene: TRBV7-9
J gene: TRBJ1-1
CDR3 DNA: TGTGCCAGCAGCTTACCTCAGGGGATGAACACTGAAGCTTTCTTT
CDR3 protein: CASSLPQGMNTEAFF

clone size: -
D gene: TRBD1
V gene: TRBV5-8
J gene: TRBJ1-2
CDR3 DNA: TGTGCCAGCAGCTTGGAAAGGACAGGGTCCTCCTACTATGGCTACACCTTC
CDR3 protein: CASSLERTGSSYYGYTF

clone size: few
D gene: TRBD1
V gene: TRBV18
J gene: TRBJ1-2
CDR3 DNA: TGTGCCAGCTCACCACAAAGGGACAGGAATGGCTACACCTTC
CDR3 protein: CASSPQRDRNGYTF

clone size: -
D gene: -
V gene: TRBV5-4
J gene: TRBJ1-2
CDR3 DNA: TGTGCCAGCAGGGGACGGTACTATGGCTACACCTTC
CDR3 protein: CASRGRYYGYTF

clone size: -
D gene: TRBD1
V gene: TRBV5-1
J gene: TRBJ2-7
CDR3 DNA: TGCGCCAGCAGGAGTGACAGGGACAAGCAGTACTTC
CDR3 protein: CASRSDRDKQYF

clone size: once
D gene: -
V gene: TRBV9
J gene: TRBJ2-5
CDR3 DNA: TGTGCCAGCAGCGTAGACGGAAGGGCCGGGGGACGAGAGACCCAGTACTTC
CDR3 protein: CASSVDGRAGGRETQYF

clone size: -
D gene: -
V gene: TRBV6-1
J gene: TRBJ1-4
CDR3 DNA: TGTGCCAGCAGTGACCCCGGGACACAGAATGAAAAACTGTTTTTT
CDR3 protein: CASSDPGTQNEKLFF

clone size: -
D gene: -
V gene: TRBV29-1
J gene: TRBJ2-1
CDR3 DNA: TGCAGCGTTGCGCGCCAGGAAAACAATGAGCAGTTCTTC
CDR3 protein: CSVARQENNEQFF

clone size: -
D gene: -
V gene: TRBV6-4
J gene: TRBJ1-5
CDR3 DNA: TGTGCCAGCAGTGACTTGGGCTCGCCAGGGAATAGCAATCAGCCCCAGCATTTT
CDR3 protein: CASSDLGSPGNSNQPQHF

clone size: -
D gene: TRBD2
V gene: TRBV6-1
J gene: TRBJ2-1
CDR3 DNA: TGTGCCAGCAGGGCCGGGACTAGTAATAATGAGCAGTTCTTC
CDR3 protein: CASRAGTSNNEQFF

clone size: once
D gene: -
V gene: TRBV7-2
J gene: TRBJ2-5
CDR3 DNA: TGTGCCAGCAGCTTAGTTCGGGAGACCCAGTACTTC
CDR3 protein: CASSLVRETQYF

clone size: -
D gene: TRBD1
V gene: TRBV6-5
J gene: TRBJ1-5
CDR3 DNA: TGTGCCAGCAGTCCGGGACAGGGATTTCAGCCCCAGCATTTT
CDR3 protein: CASSPGQGFQPQHF

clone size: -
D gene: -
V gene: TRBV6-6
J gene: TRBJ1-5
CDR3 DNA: TGTGCCAGCAGTCTCAAGGGCGTCAATCAGCCCCAGCATTTT
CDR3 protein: CASSLKGVNQPQHF

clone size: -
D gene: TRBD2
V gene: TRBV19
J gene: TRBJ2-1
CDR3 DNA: TGTGCCACCGGGAGCGGGGGGAGCTCCTACAATGAGCAGTTCTTC
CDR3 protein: CATGSGGSSYNEQFF

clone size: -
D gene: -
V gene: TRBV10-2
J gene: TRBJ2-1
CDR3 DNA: TGCGCCAGCAGTACTGGTCTAGGGCCCTACAATGAGCAGTTCTTC
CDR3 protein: CASSTGLGPYNEQFF

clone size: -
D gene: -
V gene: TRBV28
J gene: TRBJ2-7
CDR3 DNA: TGTGCCAGCATAGGGGCTCCCTCCTACGAGCAGTACTTC
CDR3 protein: CASIGAPSYEQYF

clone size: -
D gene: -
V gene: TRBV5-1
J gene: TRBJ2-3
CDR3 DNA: TGCGCCAGCAGCTCACCGGCTCTCTCACCAGATACGCAGTATTTT
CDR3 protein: CASSSPALSPDTQYF

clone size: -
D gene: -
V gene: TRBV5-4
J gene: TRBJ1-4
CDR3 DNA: TGTGCCAGCAGCTTGAACTTGGATAATGAAAAACTGTTTTTT
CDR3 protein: CASSLNLDNEKLFF

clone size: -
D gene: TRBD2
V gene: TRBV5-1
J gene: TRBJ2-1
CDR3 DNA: TGCGCCAGCAGCCTAGAGCGACTAGCGGGGGACTACAATGAGCAGTTCTTC
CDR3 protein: CASSLERLAGDYNEQFF

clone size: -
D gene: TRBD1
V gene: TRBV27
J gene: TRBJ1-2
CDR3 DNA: TGTGCCAGCAGTAGGGACAGGGTAGGCTACACCTTC
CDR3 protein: CASSRDRVGYTF

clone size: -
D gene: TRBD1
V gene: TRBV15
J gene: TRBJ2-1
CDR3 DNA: TGTGCCACCAGCAGAGAACAGGGGGCCGATGAGCAGTTCTTC
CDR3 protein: CATSREQGADEQFF

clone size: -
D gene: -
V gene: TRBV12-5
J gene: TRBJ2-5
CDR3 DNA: TGTGCTAGTGGCCGGAAAATGGGCAATGGGGGGCTTCGAGAGACCCAGTACTTC
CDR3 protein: CASGRKMGNGGLRETQYF

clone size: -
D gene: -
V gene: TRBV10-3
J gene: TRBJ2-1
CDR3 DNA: TGTGCCACCGGACCCAAGCAGAGCTCCTACAATGAGCAGTTCTTC
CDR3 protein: CATGPKQSSYNEQFF

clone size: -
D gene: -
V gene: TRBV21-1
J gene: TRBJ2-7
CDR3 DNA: TGTGCCAGCATCCCTGGCCCGCCGGGGGCCGTTAAGTCCTACGAGCAGTACTTC
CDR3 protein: CASIPGPPGAVKSYEQYF

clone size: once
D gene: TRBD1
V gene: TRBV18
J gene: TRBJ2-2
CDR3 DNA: TGTGCCAGCTCACCGAGACAGGGAACCACCGGGGAGCTGTTTTTT
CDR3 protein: CASSPRQGTTGELFF

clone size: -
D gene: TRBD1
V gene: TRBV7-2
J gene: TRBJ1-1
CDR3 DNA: TGTGCCAGCAGCTCACATCGGACAGGTAACACTGAAGCTTTCTTT
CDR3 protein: CASSSHRTGNTEAFF

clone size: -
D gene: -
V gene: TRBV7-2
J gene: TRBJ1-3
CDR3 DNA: TGTGCCAGCAGCTTAGCTAGCCTGGGAAACACCATATATTTT
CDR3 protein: CASSLASLGNTIYF

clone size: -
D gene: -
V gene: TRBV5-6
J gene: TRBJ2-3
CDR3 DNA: TGTGCCAGCAGCCGGAGAGATACGCAGTATTTT
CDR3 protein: CASSRRDTQYF

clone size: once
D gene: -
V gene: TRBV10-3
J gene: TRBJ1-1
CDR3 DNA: TGTGCCATCAGTGAGTCGTTCCCAGGAGGCTTCGGTGAAGCTTTCTTT
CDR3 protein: CAISESFPGGFGEAFF

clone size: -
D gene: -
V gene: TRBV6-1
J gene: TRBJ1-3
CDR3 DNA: TGTGCCGCGGAAGGTTTCGTAGGAAACACCATATATTTT
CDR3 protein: CAAEGFVGNTIYF

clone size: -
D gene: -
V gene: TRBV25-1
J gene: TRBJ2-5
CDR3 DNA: TGTGCCAGCAGTGCCGCCGTGGGGCTCGGGGAGACCCAGTACTTC
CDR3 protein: CASSAAVGLGETQYF

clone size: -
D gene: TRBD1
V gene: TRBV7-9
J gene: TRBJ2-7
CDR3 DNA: TGTGCCAGCAGCTTAGGGACAGGGGGCCTAAACGAGCAGTACTTC
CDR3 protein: CASSLGTGGLNEQYF

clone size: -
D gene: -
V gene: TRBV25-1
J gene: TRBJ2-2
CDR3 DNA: TGTGCCAGCAGTGACAACGGGGGATGGGACACCGGGGAGCTGTTTTTT
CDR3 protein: CASSDNGGWDTGELFF

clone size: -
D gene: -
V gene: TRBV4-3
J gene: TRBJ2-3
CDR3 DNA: TGCGCCAGCAGCCGAGTCCCGGGACGGAGTTCAGATACGCAGTATTTT
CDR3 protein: CASSRVPGRSSDTQYF

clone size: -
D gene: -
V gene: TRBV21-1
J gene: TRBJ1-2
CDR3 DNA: TGTGCCAGCAGCAAAAAAACGGGAAGCTATGGCTACACCTTC
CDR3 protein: CASSKKTGSYGYTF

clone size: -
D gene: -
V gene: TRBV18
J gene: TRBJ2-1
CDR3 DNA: TGTGCCAGCTCACCCCAAATGTGGACACGGGACAATGAGCAGTTCTTC
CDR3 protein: CASSPQMWTRDNEQFF